This T cell receptor beta chain was captured in a study of neoadjuvant anti-PD-1 for oral cavity cancer. Looking at the study overall: Around day 43, patients without progression received a fourth nivolumab dose before surgery.

Here immunoSEQ multiplex PCR was the method, and the copy in TCRdb shows in-frame clones only, minus some. The sample comprises more than 15,000 clones, about 70% of which are singletons, and approximately 3% rests with the top ten. In regard to this clone: Its antigen is undetermined.

Germline V gene lookup returns CDR1 MNHEY and CDR2 SMNVEV (reference sequence). This CDR3 is 15 amino acids long. Trimming at V came to 2 bases and at J to 8 bases, leaving 8 bases not matched to a gene. Study-wide results and caveats: Post-nivolumab, blood T cell clonality was significantly elevated in non-responders.

The source material was PBMCs, sampled before nivolumab (anti-PD-1) treatment. The sequence was obtained from a person aged 35-79 years with oral cavity squamous cell carcinoma. This rearrangement joins TRBV27 to TRBJ2-7; 11 bases agree with TRBD1. The CDR3 DNA reads as TGTGCCAGCAGTTTAATCGGGACAGGGGGAGGGAAGCAGTACTTC. Encoded protein: CASSLIGTGGGKQYF.